One sample yielded the 32 T cell receptor beta chains listed below, sequenced in a study of circulating CD8 cells and anti-PD-1 response in melanoma. TCR libraries were prepared from 15 ng of total RNA with the QIAseq Immune Repertoire TCR panel. TCRdb fed the reads into MiXCR, producing one record per CDR3 protein. Of fewer than 2,000 distinct CDR3 sequences listed, around 6.8% are singletons. From live CD3+CD8+TCRalphabeta+ cells, four PD-1 and/or TIGIT subsets were sorted. This specimen was CD8+ T cells from PBMCs, taken at baseline or after one month of anti-PD-1 therapy (not recorded which). The receptors originated from a human donor with melanoma.

In this sample, this clonotype is medium-sized. The rearrangement uses TRBV28 and TRBJ2-7; no clear D gene. The germline V and J ends were trimmed by 6 bases and 0 bases, with 9 bases remaining between them. From germline, CDR1 is MDHEN and CDR2 SYDVKM. The CDR3 runs to 13 residues. The CDR3: CASSLGPSYEQYF. CDR3 nucleotides: TGTGCCAGCAGCCTCGGACCCTCCTACGAGCAGTACTTC.

A few counts support this clonotype. The rearrangement joins TRBV28 to TRBJ2-3; D ambiguous. Germline values: CDR1 MDHEN, CDR2 SYDVKM. The CDR3 sequence is 11 residues long. Trimming took 8 bases from V and 6 from J, leaving 9 bases between them. CDR3 sequence reads: CASYLGDTQYF. The CDR3 region has the DNA TGTGCCAGCTACTTGGGGGATACGCAGTATTTT.

The chain is built from TRBV30 and TRBJ2-5; D might be TRBD2 (6 bases). This CDR3 spans 15 amino acids. Trimming shortened V by 4 bases and J by 9 bases, and 24 bases separated the two germline ends. Germline CDR1 GTSNPN, CDR2 SVGIG (reference sequence). The DNA for the CDR3 is TGTGCCTGGACTCATGTCGGCGGGAACGGGGAGGCCCAGTACTTC. Its translation is CAWTHVGGNGEAQYF.

V is TRBV7-2 and J is TRBJ2-1; 12 positions match TRBD2. CDR3 length: 16 amino acids. CDR1 is SGHTA and CDR2 is FQGNSA in the germline V gene. V dropped 6 bases and J dropped 7; count of bases not matched to a gene: 10. CDR3 coding DNA: TGTGCCAGCAGACCGTCACTAGCGGGAGGACGGAATGAGCAGTTCTTC. Residues: CASRPSLAGGRNEQFF.

The chain carries TRBV5-1 and TRBJ1-1; possible D gene TRBD1, 5 bases. V lost 5 bases, J lost 3 bases, and 17 bases lay in between. CDR1 and CDR2 (germline): SGHRS, YFSETQ. The length of the CDR3 is 15 residues. As DNA, the CDR3 is TGCGCCAGCAGACCCTTAGGGGTTAGCGACACTGAAGCTTTCTTT. This translates into CASRPLGVSDTEAFF. Combining the CDR3 with reference TRBV5-1 and TRBJ1-1 gives the whole variable domain KAGVTQTPRYLIKTRGQQVTLSCSPISGHRSVSWYQQTPGQGLQFLFEYFSETQRNKGNFPGRFSGRQFSNSRSEMNVSTLELGDSALYLCASRPLGVSDTEAFFGQGTRLTVV.

This clonotype is categorized as medium-sized (0.01 to 0.1%). The chain couples TRBV28 to TRBJ1-2, with D unclear. Germline assignment: CDR1 MDHEN and CDR2 SYDVKM. The V gene lost 3 bases and the J gene lost 2 bases, with 22 bases spanning the gap. This CDR3 has 18 residues. CDR3 region: CASSLWSEPARNNYGYTF. CDR3 DNA sequence: TGTGCCAGCAGTTTGTGGTCAGAGCCCGCGAGGAACAACTATGGCTACACCTTC.

The chain uses TRBV30 and TRBJ2-7; tentatively, D is TRBD1 or TRBD2 (5 bases each). V lost 3 bases and J 2 bases, leaving 11 bases between the germline ends. The CDR3 has 13 residues. Germline lookup yields CDR1 GTSNPN and CDR2 SVGIG (reference sequence). The CDR3 DNA reads as TGTGCCTGGAGCCTCTTGGGGGCCTACGAGCAGTACTTC. Translated: CAWSLLGAYEQYF.

This clonotype rates as medium-sized. The chain couples TRBV28 to TRBJ2-7, with D unclear. Trimming left V 6 bases short and J 3 bases short, with 9 bases between. Per germline, CDR1 MDHEN and CDR2 SYDVKM. The CDR3 length is 12 residues. CDR3 amino acids: CASSLGNYEQYF. Written as DNA, the CDR3 is TGTGCCAGCAGCTTGGGAAACTACGAGCAGTACTTC.

This clonotype is classed as medium-sized. The chain employs TRBV28 and TRBJ2-7; no firm D call. This CDR3 spans 15 amino acids. Germline V gene data show CDR1 as MDHEN and CDR2 as SYDVKM. Trimming pared 4 bases from V and 4 bases from J, leaving 17 bases between. CDR3 sequence (DNA): TGTGCCAGCAGTTCCATCGAGTCAGGATCTTACGAGCAGTACTTC. Translation gives CASSSIESGSYEQYF.

By share of the sample, this clonotype is medium-sized (0.01 to 0.1%). J is TRBJ1-4 and V is TRBV27; D ambiguous. V was cut by 3 bases and J by 9 bases, with 14 bases left in between. The germline CDR1 and CDR2 sequences are MNHEY and SMNVEV (reference sequence). This CDR3 contains 14 residues. The CDR3 reads CASSFVAATKKLFF. CDR3 nucleotides: TGTGCCAGCAGTTTTGTAGCCGCGACTAAAAAACTGTTTTTT.

This clonotype qualifies as medium-sized (0.01 to 0.1%). J is TRBJ2-5 and V is TRBV28; D uncertain. The V and J ends lost 3 bases and 7 bases respectively, with 12 bases between them. Germline CDR1 and CDR2: MDHEN and SYDVKM. CDR3 size: 13 residues. The CDR3 protein is CASSFSFLGTQYF. The DNA of the CDR3 is TGTGCCAGCAGTTTTTCCTTTCTCGGGACCCAGTACTTC.

This clonotype is judged medium-sized. The CDR3 is CASSATDGGAEQFF. In DNA, the CDR3 is TGTGCCAGCAGCGCCACGGATGGAGGGGCTGAGCAGTTCTTC. The chain links TRBV7-9 to TRBJ2-1; D is possibly TRBD2 (6 bases). CDR1 SEHNR and CDR2 FQNEAQ come from the germline V gene (reference sequence). The CDR3 totals 14 residues. Trimming cost V 5 bases and J 9 bases, with 17 bases left between them.

This clonotype is medium-sized. V usage is TRBV2 and J usage is TRBJ2-7, with no clear D. V dropped 10 bases and J dropped 4 bases, with 26 bases sitting between them. The germline CDR1 and CDR2 sequences are SNHLY and FYNNEI. The CDR3 extends over 16 amino acids. CDR3 region: CANQKSQVPDLYEQYF. The CDR3 DNA reads as TGTGCCAATCAAAAGTCCCAGGTTCCCGACCTTTACGAGCAGTACTTC.

This clonotype is labeled as medium-sized. This chain connects TRBV5-5 to TRBJ2-5, with 11 bases that match TRBD2. Trimming cost V 4 bases and J 1 base; bases outside gene matches: 12. CDR1 SGHKS and CDR2 YYEKEE come from the germline V gene (reference sequence). The CDR3 runs to 18 residues. The CDR3 DNA follows: TGTGCCAGCAGCCGGGAAGGGACTAGCGGTTACTCCCAAGAGACCCAGTACTTC. It encodes CASSREGTSGYSQETQYF.

This clonotype is medium-sized within its sample. The J gene is TRBJ2-7, the V gene TRBV24-1, with D perhaps assigned TRBD1 or TRBD2 (5 bases each). The CDR3 loop spans 13 amino acids. Germline V gene data show CDR1 as KGHDR and CDR2 as SFDVKD. V lost 1 base to trimming and J lost 3 bases, with 6 bases between them. This CDR3 reads CATSDFGGYEQYF. The CDR3 region has the DNA TGTGCCACCAGTGATTTTGGGGGCTACGAGCAGTACTTC.

This clonotype counts as large (0.1 to 1%). This chain connects TRBV4-3 to TRBJ2-1; 10 bases fit TRBD2. The CDR3 runs to 17 residues. Germline CDR1 and CDR2: LGHNA and YSLEER. V dropped 0 bases and J dropped 7; count of bases not matched to a gene: 9. The CDR3 is CASSQEAGLAGANEQFF. The CDR3 nucleotides are TGCGCCAGCAGCCAAGAAGCAGGTCTAGCGGGAGCGAATGAGCAGTTCTTC.

A few counts support this clonotype. The V gene is TRBV30, the J gene TRBJ2-3, with D possibly being TRBD2 (6 bases). CDR3 length: 15 amino acids. V lost 0 bases, J lost 0 bases, and 10 bases lay in between. Germline V gene sequence: CDR1 GTSNPN, CDR2 SVGIG (reference sequence). The CDR3 DNA sequence: TGTGCCTGGAGTGTCGGGGGAGCTAGCACAGATACGCAGTATTTT. Residues: CAWSVGGASTDTQYF.

This clonotype has a handful of counts. J is TRBJ2-1 and V is TRBV28; a weak D match, TRBD1 (5 bases). The V and J ends lost 3 bases and 9 bases respectively, with 15 bases between them. CDR1 and CDR2 from the germline V gene are MDHEN and SYDVKM. CDR3 length: 14 residues. This CDR3 reads CASSLTARGSEQFF. The DNA for the CDR3 is TGTGCCAGCAGTTTGACAGCGCGTGGAAGTGAGCAGTTCTTC.

A note on this clonotype: A read error likely explains this, since a far larger clone differs by one base. V is TRBV9 and J is TRBJ2-7; D ambiguous. With 0 bases removed from V and 7 bases from J, the gap between germline ends came to 11 bases. This CDR3 comprises 13 residues. The germline gives CDR1 SGDLS, CDR2 YYNGEE. The CDR3 loop reads CASSVGFPNEQYF. CDR3 DNA sequence: TGTGCCAGCAGCGTAGGGTTTCCCAATGAGCAGTACTTC.

By proportion, this clonotype is medium-sized (0.01 to 0.1%). This chain connects TRBV28 to TRBJ2-3; 10 positions agree with TRBD2. There are 14 residues in the CDR3. The V gene's germline CDR1 is MDHEN and CDR2 SYDVKM. Unmatched junction bases numbered 4, after V lost 2 bases and J lost 8 bases. CDR3 nucleotides: TGTGCCAGCAGTTTAGAAGTAGCGGGGGGTACGCAGTATTTT. Translation gives CASSLEVAGGTQYF.

By proportion, this clonotype is medium-sized. The chain combines TRBV19 with TRBJ1-5; D not resolved. The V gene's germline CDR1 is LNHDA and CDR2 SQIVND (reference sequence). V gave up 7 bases and J gave up 2 bases, with 12 bases separating them. The CDR3 runs 14 residues. The CDR3, as DNA: TGTGCCAGTACTCCCAAGCGGGGCAATCAGCCCCAGCATTTT. This sequence encodes CASTPKRGNQPQHF.

In its sample, this clonotype ranks as medium-sized. V is TRBV2 and J is TRBJ2-4; D might be TRBD1 (7 bases). CDR3 size: 16 residues. The ends were cut back, 3 bases at V and 3 bases at J, with 15 bases in the middle. Germline V gene lookup returns CDR1 SNHLY and CDR2 FYNNEI. The CDR3 protein is CASSEVEGAGKNIQYF. DNA of the CDR3: TGTGCCAGCAGTGAGGTGGAGGGGGCAGGCAAAAACATTCAGTACTTC.

This clonotype is deemed large (0.1 to 1%). The chain employs TRBV19 and TRBJ2-7, with D possibly being TRBD2 (6 bases). The length of the CDR3 is 12 residues. The V end was cut by 10 bases, the J end by 2 bases, with 12 bases between. Germline V gives CDR1 LNHDA, CDR2 SQIVND (reference sequence). The CDR3 DNA sequence: TGTGCCACGGGGCGGGGCACCTACGAGCAGTACTTC. Translated: CATGRGTYEQYF.

Judged by abundance, this clonotype is large. The chain uses TRBV28 and TRBJ2-1; D not resolved. The CDR3 has 15 residues. Germline values: CDR1 MDHEN, CDR2 SYDVKM. V dropped 3 bases and J dropped 4 bases, with 13 bases sitting between them. The chain's CDR3 is CASSLTLVFYNEQFF. The DNA for the CDR3 is TGTGCCAGCAGTTTGACGTTGGTATTTTACAATGAGCAGTTCTTC.

This clonotype is medium-sized by share. The chain couples TRBV9 to TRBJ2-7; D tentatively reads TRBD1 or TRBD2 (5 bases each). CDR3 length equals 12 residues. V was clipped by 3 bases and J by 7 bases, with 11 bases between them. CDR1 is SGDLS and CDR2 is YYNGEE in the germline V gene. The CDR3 reads CASSAGSGEQYF. DNA of the CDR3: TGTGCCAGCAGCGCAGGGTCGGGGGAGCAGTACTTC.

This clonotype rates as medium-sized (0.01 to 0.1%). The chain couples TRBV29-1 to TRBJ2-5; tentatively, D is TRBD2 (5 bases). The CDR3 runs to 12 residues. CDR1 is SQVTM, CDR2 ANQGSEA, per germline. Trimming took 5 bases from V and 2 from J, leaving 9 bases between them. CDR3: CSVPGRQETQYF. The CDR3 region has the DNA TGCAGCGTTCCGGGGAGACAAGAGACCCAGTACTTC.

This clonotype is medium-sized (0.01 to 0.1%) within its sample. The V and J genes are TRBV7-3 and TRBJ2-1; TRBD2 matches 11 bases. This CDR3 is built from 15 residues. V trimming: 2 bases; J trimming: 7 bases; junction bases outside the gene matches: 4. Germline CDR1 SGHTA, CDR2 FQGTGA. CDR3 region: CASSLQTSGVNEQFF. CDR3 sequence (DNA): TGTGCCAGCAGCTTACAGACTAGCGGGGTGAATGAGCAGTTCTTC.

In its sample, this clonotype ranks as medium-sized. The chain uses TRBV28 and TRBJ2-2; 9 nucleotides align to TRBD1. Trimming removed 3 bases from V and 7 bases from J; junction bases left unmatched: 6. The CDR3 totals 15 residues. From germline, CDR1 is MDHEN and CDR2 SYDVKM. DNA for the CDR3: TGTGCCAGCAGTTTGGACAGGGGCTCAGGCGGGGAGCTGTTTTTT. Translation: CASSLDRGSGGELFF.

This clonotype was detected a few times. The rearrangement joins TRBV6-1 to TRBJ2-2; D is possibly TRBD1 (6 bases). The CDR3 is 16 residues long. From germline, CDR1 is MNHNS and CDR2 SASEGT. V lost 6 bases to trimming and J lost 2 bases, with 16 bases between them. CDR3 loop: CASSKYRDPNTGELFF. DNA for the CDR3: TGTGCCAGCAGCAAATACAGGGACCCAAACACCGGGGAGCTGTTTTTT.

This clonotype is medium-sized by share. V is TRBV9 and J is TRBJ2-7; no definite D call. V lost 0 bases and J lost 0, with 4 bases in between. Germline CDR1 and CDR2: SGDLS and YYNGEE. The CDR3 spans 13 residues. CDR3 residues: CASSVGDSYEQYF. Written as DNA, the CDR3 is TGTGCCAGCAGCGTAGGAGACTCCTACGAGCAGTACTTC.

The gene calls are TRBV27 and TRBJ1-4, with TRBD1 matching over 7 bases. V lost 6 bases and J lost 4; bases outside the gene matches: 8. This CDR3 contains 15 residues. CDR1 is MNHEY, CDR2 SMNVEV, per germline (reference sequence). The DNA of the CDR3 is TGTGCCAGCAGCCGCCGGGACAGCCTTAATGAAAAACTGTTTTTT. Residues: CASSRRDSLNEKLFF.

This clonotype is a singleton in its sample. For the CDR3, the DNA is TGCAGCGTTGAATCCTCAGCCGGGACACCCCAAGAGACCCAGTACTTC. This translates into CSVESSAGTPQETQYF. This chain links TRBV29-1 with TRBJ2-5, with D possibly matching TRBD1 (6 bases). The V gene lost 2 bases and the J gene lost 1 base, with 17 bases spanning the gap. CDR3 length: 16 amino acids. Germline V gene data show CDR1 as SQVTM and CDR2 as ANQGSEA. The full variable domain, completed using reference TRBV29-1 and TRBJ2-5, is SAVISQKPSRDICQRGTSLTIQCQVDSQVTMMFWYRQQPGQSLTLIATANQGSEATYESGFVIDKFPISRPNLTFSTLTVSNMSPEDSSIYLCSVESSAGTPQETQYFGPGTRLLVL.